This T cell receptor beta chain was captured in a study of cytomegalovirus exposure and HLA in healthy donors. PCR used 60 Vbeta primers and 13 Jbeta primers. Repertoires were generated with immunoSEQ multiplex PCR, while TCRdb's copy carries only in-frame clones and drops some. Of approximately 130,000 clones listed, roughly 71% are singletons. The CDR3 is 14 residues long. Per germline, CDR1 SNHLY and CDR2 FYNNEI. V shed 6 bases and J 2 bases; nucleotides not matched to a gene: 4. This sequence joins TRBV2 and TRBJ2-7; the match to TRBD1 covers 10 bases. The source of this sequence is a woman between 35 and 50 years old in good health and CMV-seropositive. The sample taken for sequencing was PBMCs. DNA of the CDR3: TGTGCCAGCAGCCCGGACAGGGGGGCCTACGAGCAGTACTTC. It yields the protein CASSPDRGAYEQYF.